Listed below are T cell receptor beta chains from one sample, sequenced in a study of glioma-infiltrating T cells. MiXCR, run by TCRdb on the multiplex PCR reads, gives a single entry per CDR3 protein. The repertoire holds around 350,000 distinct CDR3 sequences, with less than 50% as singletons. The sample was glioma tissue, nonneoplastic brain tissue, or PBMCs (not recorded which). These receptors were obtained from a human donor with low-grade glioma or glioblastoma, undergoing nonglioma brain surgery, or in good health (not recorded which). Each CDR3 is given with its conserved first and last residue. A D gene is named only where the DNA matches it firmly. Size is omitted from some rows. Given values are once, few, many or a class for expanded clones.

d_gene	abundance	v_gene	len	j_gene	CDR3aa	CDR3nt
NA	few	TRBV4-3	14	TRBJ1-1	CASSQDQGYTEAFF	TGCGCCAGCAGCCAAGACCAGGGATATACTGAAGCTTTCTTT
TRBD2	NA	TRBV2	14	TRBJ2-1	CASRGTSAHNEQFF	TGTGCCAGCCGCGGGACTAGCGCTCACAATGAGCAGTTCTTC
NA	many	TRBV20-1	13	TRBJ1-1	CSAREGRKTEAFF	TGCAGTGCTAGAGAGGGCAGGAAAACTGAAGCTTTCTTT
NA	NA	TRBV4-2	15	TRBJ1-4	CASSPIPGEDEKLFF	TGTGCCAGCAGCCCAATCCCAGGGGAAGATGAAAAACTGTTTTTT
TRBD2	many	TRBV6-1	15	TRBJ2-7	CASNLRTSVPYEQYF	TGTGCCAGCAACTTGCGGACTAGCGTCCCCTACGAGCAGTACTTC
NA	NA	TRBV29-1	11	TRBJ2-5	CSVYSQETQYF	TGCAGCGTTTATAGCCAAGAGACCCAGTACTTC
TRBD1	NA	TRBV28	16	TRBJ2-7	CASILRPGTGSSEQYF	TGTGCCAGCATTTTACGGCCCGGGACAGGCAGCAGCGAGCAGTACTTC
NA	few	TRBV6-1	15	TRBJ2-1	CASRLEQSSYNEQFF	TGTGCCAGCCGTCTCGAGCAGAGCTCCTACAATGAGCAGTTCTTC
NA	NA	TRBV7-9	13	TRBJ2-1	CASSPGMGLEQFF	TGTGCCAGCAGCCCGGGAATGGGGTTAGAGCAGTTCTTC
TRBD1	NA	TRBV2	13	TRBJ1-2	CATDRERDYGYTF	TGTGCCACCGACAGGGAAAGGGACTATGGCTACACCTTC
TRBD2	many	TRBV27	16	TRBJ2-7	CASYSLGSGSSYEQYF	TGTGCCAGCTACTCCCTTGGTAGCGGGAGTTCCTACGAGCAGTACTTC
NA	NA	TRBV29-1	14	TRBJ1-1	CSVGGAVLNTEAFF	TGCAGCGTTGGGGGAGCGGTCCTGAACACTGAAGCTTTCTTT
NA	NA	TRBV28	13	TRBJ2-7	CASRTGSLYEQYF	TGTGCCAGCAGAACAGGGAGTCTTTACGAGCAGTACTTC
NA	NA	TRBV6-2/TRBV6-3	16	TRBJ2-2	CASSRGGGRNTGELFF	TGTGCCAGCAGCCGAGGTGGGGGCCGTAACACCGGGGAGCTGTTTTTT
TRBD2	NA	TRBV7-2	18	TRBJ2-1	CASSLDIAGGIYGNEQFF	TGTGCCAGCAGCTTAGATATAGCGGGAGGCATCTATGGGAATGAGCAGTTCTTC
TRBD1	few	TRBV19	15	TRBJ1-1	CASSSRTGGLPEAFF	TGTGCCAGTAGTTCGCGGACAGGGGGACTGCCTGAGGCTTTCTTT
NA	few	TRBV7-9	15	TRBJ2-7	CASSLAHLLGHEQYF	TGTGCCAGCAGCTTAGCTCATCTGCTAGGCCACGAGCAGTACTTC
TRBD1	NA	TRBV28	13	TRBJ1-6	CARRGQYNSTLHF	TGTGCCAGACGGGGACAGTATAATTCAACCCTCCACTTT
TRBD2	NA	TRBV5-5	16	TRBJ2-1	CASSPRGTSVPGEQFF	TGTGCCAGCAGCCCGAGAGGGACTAGCGTGCCCGGTGAGCAGTTCTTC
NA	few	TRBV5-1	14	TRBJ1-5	CASSLDTANQPQHF	TGCGCCAGCAGCTTGGATACAGCCAATCAGCCCCAGCATTTT
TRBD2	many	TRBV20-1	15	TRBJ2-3	CSAKKSRGSLDTQYF	TGCAGTGCTAAGAAGAGTCGCGGGAGTTTGGATACGCAGTATTTT
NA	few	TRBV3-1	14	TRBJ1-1	CASSQDSQATEAFF	TGTGCCAGCAGCCAAGACAGTCAGGCCACTGAAGCTTTCTTT
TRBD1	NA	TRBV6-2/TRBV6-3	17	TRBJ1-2	CASLRYSRQGGASGYTF	TGTGCCTCTCTCCGATATTCCCGACAGGGTGGCGCAAGCGGCTACACCTTC
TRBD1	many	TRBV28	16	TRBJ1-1	CASSLQGARPNTEAFF	TGTGCCAGCAGTTTGCAGGGGGCGCGACCGAACACTGAAGCTTTCTTT
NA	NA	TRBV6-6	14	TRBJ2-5	CASNRQVYQETQYF	TGTGCCAGCAACCGACAGGTGTACCAAGAGACCCAGTACTTC
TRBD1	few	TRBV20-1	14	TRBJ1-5	CSARGTGWDQPQHF	TGCAGTGCTAGAGGGACAGGGTGGGACCAGCCCCAGCATTTT
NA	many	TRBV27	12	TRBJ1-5	CASSLSPQPQHF	TGTGCCAGCAGTTTATCCCCTCAGCCCCAGCATTTT
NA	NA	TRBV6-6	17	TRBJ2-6	CASSYFTGIRGANVLTF	TGTGCCAGCAGTTACTTTACAGGGATCCGTGGGGCCAACGTCCTGACTTTC
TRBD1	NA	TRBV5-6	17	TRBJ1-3	CASSSSPGTDTGNTIYF	TGTGCCAGCAGCTCTAGTCCCGGGACAGATACTGGAAACACCATATATTTT
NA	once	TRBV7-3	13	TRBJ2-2	CASSLTLDGELFF	TGTGCCAGCAGCTTAACGTTAGACGGGGAGCTGTTTTTT
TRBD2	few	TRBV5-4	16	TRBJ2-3	CASSLVAGGVTDTQYF	TGTGCCAGCAGCTTGGTAGCGGGAGGGGTCACAGATACGCAGTATTTT
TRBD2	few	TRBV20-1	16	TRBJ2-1	CSAPREGLYRINEQFF	TGCAGTGCTCCGCGGGAGGGGCTATATAGAATAAATGAGCAGTTCTTC
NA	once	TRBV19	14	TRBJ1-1	CASSLRVENTEAFF	TGTGCCAGTAGCCTCAGGGTGGAGAACACTGAAGCTTTCTTT
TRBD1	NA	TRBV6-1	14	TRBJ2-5	CASTTGTAQETQYF	TGTGCCAGCACAACCGGGACAGCACAAGAGACCCAGTACTTC
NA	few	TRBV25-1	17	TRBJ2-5	CASSEGVLGTQGETQYF	TGTGCCAGCAGTGAGGGGGTCCTGGGCACCCAGGGGGAGACCCAGTACTTC
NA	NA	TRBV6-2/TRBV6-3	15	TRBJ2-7	CASSYWAGNSYEQYF	TGTGCCAGCAGTTACTGGGCGGGTAACTCCTACGAGCAGTACTTC
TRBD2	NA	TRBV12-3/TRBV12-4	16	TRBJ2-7	CASSLLAGGSSYEQYF	TGTGCCAGCAGTTTACTAGCGGGGGGGAGCTCCTACGAGCAGTACTTC
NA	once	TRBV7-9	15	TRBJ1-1	CASRRGRATNTEAFF	TGTGCCAGCAGAAGAGGGAGGGCGACGAACACTGAAGCTTTCTTT
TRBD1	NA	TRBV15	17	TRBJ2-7	CATSREVGDRWAYEQYF	TGTGCCACCAGCAGAGAGGTTGGGGACAGATGGGCCTACGAGCAGTACTTC
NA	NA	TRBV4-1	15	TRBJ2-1	CASSQDSFSYNEQFF	TGCGCCAGCAGCCAAGACAGTTTCTCCTACAATGAGCAGTTCTTC
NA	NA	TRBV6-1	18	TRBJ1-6	CASSQKGGPSSYNSALHF	TGTGCCAGCTCCCAGAAAGGGGGGCCGAGCTCCTATAATTCAGCCCTCCACTTT
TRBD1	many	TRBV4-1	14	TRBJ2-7	CASSPRDSSYEQYF	TGCGCCAGCAGCCCGAGGGACAGCTCCTACGAGCAGTACTTC
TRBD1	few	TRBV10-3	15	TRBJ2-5	CAISVMTGSRETQYF	TGTGCCATCAGTGTGATGACAGGGTCACGAGAGACCCAGTACTTC
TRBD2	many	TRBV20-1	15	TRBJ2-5	CSARTGGAWSGTQYF	TGCAGTGCTAGAACCGGGGGGGCCTGGTCTGGGACCCAGTACTTC
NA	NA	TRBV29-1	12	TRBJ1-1	CSVNLWDGEAFF	TGCAGCGTTAATCTTTGGGACGGTGAAGCTTTCTTT
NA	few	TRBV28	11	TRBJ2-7	CASQAFYEQYF	TGTGCCAGCCAAGCTTTCTACGAGCAGTACTTC
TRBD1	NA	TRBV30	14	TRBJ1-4	CAWSMTGAEEKLFF	TGTGCCTGGAGTATGACAGGGGCGGAGGAAAAACTGTTTTTT
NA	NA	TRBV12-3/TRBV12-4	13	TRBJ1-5	CASSSEYNQPQHF	TGTGCCAGCAGTTCAGAGTACAATCAGCCCCAGCATTTT
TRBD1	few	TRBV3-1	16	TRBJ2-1	CASSQGWDRASNEQFF	TGTGCCAGCAGCCAAGGATGGGACAGGGCTAGCAATGAGCAGTTCTTC